The 4 T cell receptor beta chains below come from one sample, sequenced in a study of T cells in Graves' hyperthyroidism and ophthalmopathy (dated by TCRdb to 2018 to 2020). The library came from multiplex PCR. The run used an Illumina HiSeq 2000. TCR beta CDR3 regions were amplified from RNA transcripts. The first round of RT-PCR for the TCR CDR3 was performed with the HTBI primer set and the Qiagen OneStep RT-PCR kit. The public reads were reprocessed in TCRdb via fastp at Q25 and MiXCR, keeping in-frame beta chains. Each record represents a unique CDR3 protein, reported with the most common genes and DNA among its rows. The sample data list a few hundred thousand distinct CDR3 sequences, and approximately 14% of these were observed just once. Of the sample, roughly 7.3% is held by the ten largest clones. Sequenced sample: blood. Source of these receptors: a woman in her twenties or thirties with Graves' hyperthyroidism.

This clonotype appeared many times. The chain has TRBV27 and TRBJ2-2, with 11 bases fitting TRBD1. This CDR3 has 16 residues. Germline V CDR1 and CDR2: MNHEY, SMNVEV (reference sequence). J gave up 7 bases and V 6 bases, and 10 bases lay outside the gene matches. Here the CDR3 reads CASRVGQGAKVGELFF. The CDR3 region has the DNA TGTGCCAGCAGGGTCGGACAGGGGGCTAAGGTCGGGGAGCTGTTTTTT.

This clonotype was observed many times. The chain carries TRBV3-1 and TRBJ2-1; 7 positions agree with TRBD1. The germline gives CDR1 LGHDT, CDR2 YNNKEL (reference sequence). There are 16 residues in the CDR3. V lost 0 bases to trimming and J lost 2 bases; unmatched junction nucleotides: 4. The CDR3 DNA is TGTGCCAGCAGCCAAGAGGGGCAGGGGGCCTACAATGAGCAGTTCTTC. Its protein is CASSQEGQGAYNEQFF.

This clonotype came up many times. V usage is TRBV2 and J usage is TRBJ2-3, with D unclear. Trimming took off 2 bases at V and 5 bases at J, with 17 bases between the two ends. Germline assignment: CDR1 SNHLY and CDR2 FYNNEI. CDR3 length: 16 residues. The CDR3 region is CASSERLGHGVDTQYF. The CDR3 coding sequence is TGTGCCAGCAGTGAAAGATTAGGGCATGGGGTAGATACGCAGTATTTT.

This clonotype was seen a handful of times. The chain combines TRBV10-3 with TRBJ1-2; a possible D gene is TRBD1 (5 bases). The germline gives CDR1 ENHRY, CDR2 SYGVKD. V shed 3 bases and J shed 8 bases, with 10 bases lying between them. This CDR3 comprises 12 residues. CDR3 DNA: TGTGCCATCAGTGACAGGGAGGCCGGCTACACCTTC. Its protein is CAISDREAGYTF.